This entry concerns a single T cell receptor beta chain. Its specificity is not known. This specimen comes from a study of post-analysis software for immune sequencing data. Study observations and caveats: Batch-matched samples strongly co-clustered by F measure.

The TCR beta cDNA libraries contained unique molecular identifiers. TCRdb reprocessed the PCR reads via MiXCR and lists one record per CDR3 protein. The sample has over 150,000 distinct CDR3 sequences; about 37% are singletons. Germline values: CDR1 DFQATT, CDR2 SNEGSKA (reference sequence). This CDR3 contains 16 residues. The sequencing here drew on blood, taken after autologous hematopoietic stem cell transplantation. The receptor comes from a girl under 18 with multiple sclerosis. This sequence joins TRBV20-1 and TRBJ2-1; 9 positions agree with TRBD2. The J call may be faulty, since TRBJ2-7 better matches the DNA end. The CDR3: CSARGLARSSYNEQYF. For the CDR3, the DNA is TGCAGTGCTAGGGGACTAGCCAGGAGCTCCTACAATGAGCAGTACTTC.